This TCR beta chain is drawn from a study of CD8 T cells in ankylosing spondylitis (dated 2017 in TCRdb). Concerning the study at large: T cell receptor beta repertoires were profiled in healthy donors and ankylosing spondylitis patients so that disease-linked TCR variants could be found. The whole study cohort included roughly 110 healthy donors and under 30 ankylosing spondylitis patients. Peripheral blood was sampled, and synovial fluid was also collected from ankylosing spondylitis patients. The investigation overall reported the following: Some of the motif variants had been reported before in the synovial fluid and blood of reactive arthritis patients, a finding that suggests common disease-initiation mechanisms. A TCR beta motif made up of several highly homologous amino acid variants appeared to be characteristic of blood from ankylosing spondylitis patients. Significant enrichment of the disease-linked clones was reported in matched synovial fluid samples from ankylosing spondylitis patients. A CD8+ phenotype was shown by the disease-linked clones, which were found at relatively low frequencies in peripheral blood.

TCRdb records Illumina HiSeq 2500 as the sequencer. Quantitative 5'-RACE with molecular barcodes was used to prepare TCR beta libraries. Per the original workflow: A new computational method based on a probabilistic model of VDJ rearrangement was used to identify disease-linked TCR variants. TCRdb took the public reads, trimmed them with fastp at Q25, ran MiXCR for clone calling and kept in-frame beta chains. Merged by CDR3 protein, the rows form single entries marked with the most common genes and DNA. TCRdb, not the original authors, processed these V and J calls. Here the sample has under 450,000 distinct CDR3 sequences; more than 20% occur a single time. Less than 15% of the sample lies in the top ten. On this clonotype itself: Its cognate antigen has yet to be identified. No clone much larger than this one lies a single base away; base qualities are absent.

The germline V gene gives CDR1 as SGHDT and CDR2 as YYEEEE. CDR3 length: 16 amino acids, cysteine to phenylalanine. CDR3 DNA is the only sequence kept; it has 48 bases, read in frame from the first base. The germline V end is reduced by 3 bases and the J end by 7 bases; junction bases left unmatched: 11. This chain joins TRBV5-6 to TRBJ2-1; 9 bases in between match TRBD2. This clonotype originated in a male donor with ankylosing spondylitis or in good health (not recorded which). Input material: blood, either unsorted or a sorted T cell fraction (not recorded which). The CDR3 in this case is CASSWSVAGVGNEQFF. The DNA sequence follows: TGTGCCAGCAGCTGGAGCGTAGCGGGGGTGGGGAATGAGCAGTTCTTC.